The 30 T cell receptor beta chains in this list originate from one sample, sequenced in a study of blood T cell repertoires in COVID-19. Generated by immunoSEQ multiplex PCR, the TCRdb table keeps only in-frame clones and is missing some. The table includes some 250,000 clones, about nine tenths detected once. The sample taken for sequencing was PBMCs or T cells enriched from blood (not recorded which). The receptors shown here come from a woman between 25 and 40 years old with acute COVID-19.

This clone was counted a single time. The chain recombines TRBV2 with TRBJ2-2, with a tentative D call TRBD1 (6 bases). Trimming took 11 bases from V and 4 from J, leaving 11 bases between them. The CDR3 is 12 amino acids. The germline V gene has CDR1 SNHLY and CDR2 FYNNEI. This chain's CDR3 is CAEEGGTGELFF. CDR3 bases: TGTGCCGAGGAAGGGGGCACCGGGGAGCTGTTTTTT.

V is TRBV30 and J is TRBJ2-1; D is possibly TRBD2 (7 bases). Trimming removed 5 bases at V and 0 bases at J, with 23 bases between. CDR3 size: 18 residues. Germline V gene lookup returns CDR1 GTSNPN and CDR2 SVGIG (reference sequence). CDR3 nucleotide sequence: TGTGCCTGGCCGCTCTTGACGGGGGGCCGACACTCCTACAATGAGCAGTTCTTC. This translates into CAWPLLTGGRHSYNEQFF.

The gene calls are TRBV29-1 and TRBJ2-1, with a tentative D call TRBD1 (6 bases). Germline assignment: CDR1 SQVTM and CDR2 ANQGSEA. Trimming stripped 4 bases from V and 2 bases from J, with 9 bases between. This CDR3 region has 13 residues. CDR3 sequence reads: CSVAQGPYNEQFF. DNA of the CDR3: TGCAGCGTTGCACAGGGCCCCTACAATGAGCAGTTCTTC.

The V and J genes are TRBV7-8 and TRBJ2-1; possible D gene TRBD2, 5 bases. The CDR3 sequence is 14 residues long. The V gene's germline CDR1 is SGHVS and CDR2 FQNEAQ. The V end lost 3 bases, the J end lost 7 bases, and 13 bases lay between the germline ends. The CDR3 here is CASSFGVLWNEQFF. CDR3 in DNA: TGTGCCAGCAGCTTCGGGGTCCTTTGGAATGAGCAGTTCTTC.

This clone has just one count. The J gene is TRBJ2-5, the V gene TRBV2, with TRBD1 matching 7 bases. CDR1 is SNHLY and CDR2 is FYNNEI in the germline V gene. V shed 8 bases and J 4 bases; nucleotides not matched to a gene: 4. This CDR3 comprises 12 residues. The CDR3 reads CASDREGETQYF. As DNA, the CDR3 is TGTGCCAGCGACAGGGAAGGAGAGACCCAGTACTTC.

CDR3 region: CASLDGSSGNTIYF. The DNA for the CDR3 is TGTGCCAGCTTAGACGGGTCCTCTGGAAACACCATATATTTT. The chain has TRBV18 and TRBJ1-3; no definite D call. The CDR3 totals 14 residues. From germline, CDR1 is KGHSH and CDR2 LQKENI. V dropped 7 bases and J dropped 0 bases, with 10 bases sitting between them. The full variable domain, rest sourced from reference TRBV18 and TRBJ1-3, is NAGVMQNPRHLVRRRGQEARLRCSPMKGHSHVYWYRQLPEEGLKFMVYLQKENIIDESGMPKERFSAEFPKEGPSILRIQQVVRGDSAAYFCASLDGSSGNTIYFGEGSWLTVV.

This chain links TRBV25-1 with TRBJ1-2; D may be TRBD1 (5 bases). CDR3 length: 16 residues. V lost 0 bases and J 2 bases, leaving 13 bases between the germline ends. CDR1 is MGHDK, CDR2 SYGVNS, per germline. The CDR3 nucleotides are TGTGCCAGCAGTGAATATAAGGGGCAGACAAACTATGGCTACACCTTC. As protein: CASSEYKGQTNYGYTF.

The J gene is TRBJ1-1, the V gene TRBV6-4; 8 bases match TRBD1. Germline V lookup: CDR1 MRHNA, CDR2 SNTAGT. J lost 1 base, V lost 6 bases, and 1 base had no gene match. The length of the CDR3 is 13 residues. CDR3 in DNA: TGTGCCAGCAGGGGGACAGGGAACACTGAAGCTTTCTTT. Translating it yields CASRGTGNTEAFF.

The chain carries TRBV5-5 and TRBJ2-7; 7 bases agree with TRBD1. Germline values: CDR1 SGHKS, CDR2 YYEKEE (reference sequence). The CDR3 sequence is 18 residues long. J was trimmed by 4 bases and V by 4 bases; bases with no gene match: 20. CDR3 nucleotides: TGTGCCAGCAGCGAGGGGCCCAGCCGAGGGGGCCTACTTTACGAGCAGTACTTC. This sequence encodes CASSEGPSRGGLLYEQYF.

This clone was seen ten or more times. The chain has TRBV30 and TRBJ1-2, with no clear D. CDR3 length equals 11 residues. Germline V gene data show CDR1 as GTSNPN and CDR2 as SVGIG (reference sequence). The DNA for the CDR3 is TGTGGGTCCAGATCCAACTATGGCTACACCTTC. It specifies CGSRSNYGYTF.

The genes are TRBV6-5 and TRBJ1-4; TRBD1 matches 10 bases. The CDR3 consists of 15 residues. The germline V gene encodes CDR1 MNHEY and CDR2 SVGAGI. V lost 0 bases to trimming and J lost 6 bases; unmatched junction nucleotides: 1. The CDR3 loop is CASSYSGTGDEKLFF. The DNA of the CDR3 is TGTGCCAGCAGTTACTCCGGGACAGGGGATGAAAAACTGTTTTTT.

The CDR3 loop is CASLSGTETYEQYF. The CDR3 bases are TGTGCCAGTCTCTCCGGGACAGAGACCTACGAGCAGTACTTC. This rearrangement joins TRBV6-5 to TRBJ2-7; TRBD1 matches 7 bases. J gave up 2 bases and V 9 bases, and 10 bases lay outside the gene matches. The CDR3 totals 14 residues. CDR1 MNHEY and CDR2 SVGAGI come from the germline V gene.

CDR3 region: CAISDLTGSNQPQHF. DNA for the CDR3: TGTGCCATCAGTGATTTGACAGGGAGCAATCAGCCCCAGCATTTT. The chain couples TRBV10-3 to TRBJ1-5; 7 nucleotides line up with TRBD1. From germline, CDR1 is ENHRY and CDR2 SYGVKD. The V gene end was trimmed by 3 bases and the J gene end by 1 base; junction bases not matched to a gene: 3. The CDR3 spans 15 residues.

The chain links TRBV28 to TRBJ2-7; a weak D match, TRBD1 (6 bases). The CDR3 is 14 amino acids. Germline CDR1 and CDR2: MDHEN and SYDVKM. Trimming stripped 4 bases from V and 0 bases from J, with 10 bases between. The CDR3 bases are TGTGCCAGCAGTTGGGACACCGTCTCCTACGAGCAGTACTTC. It is translated as CASSWDTVSYEQYF.

CDR3 amino acids: CASAGQRIQPQHF. The CDR3 nucleotides read TGTGCCAGCGCGGGACAGAGAATTCAGCCCCAGCATTTT. The chain has TRBV21-1 and TRBJ1-5; the table names TRBD1, a call not compared with the DNA. TRBV21-1 is noted as a pseudogene. There are 13 residues in the CDR3.

The chain carries TRBV29-1 and TRBJ2-5, with 7 positions matching TRBD1. Germline assignment: CDR1 SQVTM and CDR2 ANQGSEA. The V gene end was trimmed by 1 base and the J gene end by 2 bases; junction bases not matched to a gene: 4. The CDR3 spans 14 residues. CDR3 residues: CSVEAPGQQETQYF. In nucleotides, the CDR3 is TGCAGCGTTGAAGCCCCGGGACAGCAAGAGACCCAGTACTTC.

This rearrangement joins TRBV3-1 (or the pseudogene TRBV3-2) to TRBJ2-1; D is unresolved. V was clipped by 1 base and J by 10 bases, with 14 bases between them. This CDR3 has 14 amino acids. In germline, CDR1 is LGHDT, CDR2 YNNKEL (reference sequence). The CDR3 is CASSQALQVGEQFF. The CDR3 DNA is TGTGCCAGCAGCCAAGCCCTCCAAGTGGGCGAGCAGTTCTTC.

The V call is TRBV6-5, the J call TRBJ2-1, with TRBD2 as a possible D gene (5 bases). The germline gives CDR1 MNHEY, CDR2 SVGAGI. The CDR3 is 14 residues long. Trimming stripped 10 bases from V and 0 bases from J, with 13 bases between. The DNA for the CDR3 is TGTGCCAACGAACTAGGGTTCTCCTACAATGAGCAGTTCTTC. It specifies CANELGFSYNEQFF.

V and J are TRBV24-1 and TRBJ2-7; weak D call: TRBD1 (6 bases). Germline V gives CDR1 KGHDR, CDR2 SFDVKD. The CDR3 runs to 13 residues. The ends were cut back, 6 bases at V and 3 bases at J, with 11 bases in the middle. CDR3 DNA: TGTGCCACCAGTCAGGGGAAACTCTACGAGCAGTACTTC. Translating gives CATSQGKLYEQYF.

The rearrangement links TRBV9 to TRBJ1-3; no reliable D call. The V end lost 0 bases, the J end lost 4 bases, and 11 bases lay between the germline ends. This CDR3 has 15 residues. From germline, CDR1 is SGDLS and CDR2 YYNGEE. The CDR3 reads CASSVDDTLGNTIYF. The CDR3 nucleotides are TGTGCCAGCAGCGTAGATGACACCTTAGGAAACACCATATATTTT. Full variable domain (remainder filled in from reference TRBV9 and TRBJ1-3): DSGVTQTPKHLITATGQRVTLRCSPRSGDLSVYWYQQSLDQGLQFLIQYYNGEERAKGNILERFSAQQFPDLHSELNLSSLELGDSALYFCASSVDDTLGNTIYFGEGSWLTVV.

V is TRBV7-3 and J is TRBJ2-1; 7 bases match TRBD1. Germline CDR1 and CDR2: SGHTA and FQGTGA. V shed 5 bases, J shed 7 bases, and the junction held 11 bases outside the gene matches. The CDR3 contains 15 residues. The CDR3 DNA is TGTGCCAGCAGCCCTACCGGGACAGACTTGAATGAGCAGTTCTTC. It yields the protein CASSPTGTDLNEQFF.

The rearrangement uses TRBV6-1 and TRBJ1-2, with TRBD1 matching over 8 bases. The germline V gene encodes CDR1 MNHNS and CDR2 SASEGT. This CDR3 is built from 16 residues. With V trimmed by 2 bases and J by 4 bases, 9 bases remained unmatched. The CDR3 DNA reads TGTGCCAGCAGTGAATCGCCGGGACAGGCAGCCTATGGCTACACCTTC. It translates to CASSESPGQAAYGYTF.

This chain joins TRBV19 and TRBJ1-2; 9 nucleotides align to TRBD1. Germline V lookup: CDR1 LNHDA, CDR2 SQIVND (reference sequence). The V gene end was trimmed by 2 bases and the J gene end by 0 bases; junction bases not matched to a gene: 10. This CDR3 has 18 amino acids. Here the CDR3 reads CASSIIVGQGRPNYGYTF. The CDR3 DNA is TGTGCCAGTAGTATAATTGTGGGACAGGGACGCCCTAACTATGGCTACACCTTC.

This clone has just a few counts. The chain couples TRBV7-9 to TRBJ1-2; TRBD1 matches at 7 bases. Germline lookup yields CDR1 SEHNR and CDR2 FQNEAQ (reference sequence). The V gene end was trimmed by 7 bases and the J gene end by 2 bases; junction bases not matched to a gene: 10. There are 15 residues in the CDR3. The CDR3 region has the DNA TGTGCCAGCACACAGTCCGGGACAGCGAACTATGGCTACACCTTC. It specifies CASTQSGTANYGYTF. Complete variable domain (other parts from reference TRBV7-9 and TRBJ1-2): DTGVSQNPRHKITKRGQNVTFRCDPISEHNRLYWYRQTLGQGPEFLTYFQNEAQLEKSRLLSDRFSAERPKGSFSTLEIQRTEQGDSAMYLCASTQSGTANYGYTFGSGTRLTVV.

The chain couples TRBV10-1 to TRBJ1-5; 9 nucleotides align to TRBD1. Germline CDR1 WNHNN, CDR2 SYGVQD (reference sequence). The ends lost 3 bases at V and 8 bases at J; junction bases unmatched: 8. This CDR3 has 15 residues. CDR3 sequence (DNA): TGCGCCAGCAGTGAACCACAGGGGGCGGGTGAGCCCCAGCATTTT. Residues: CASSEPQGAGEPQHF.

The chain couples TRBV2 to TRBJ1-5; D is unclear. Germline V lookup: CDR1 SNHLY, CDR2 FYNNEI. Trimming shortened V by 7 bases and J by 2 bases, and 6 bases separated the two germline ends. The CDR3 runs to 12 residues. The CDR3 coding sequence is TGTGCCAGCATGTCTGGCAATCAGCCCCAGCATTTT. Protein: CASMSGNQPQHF.

V gene TRBV5-1 combines with J gene TRBJ2-7; tentative D call: TRBD2 (6 bases). The CDR3 sequence is 14 residues long. Per the germline V gene, CDR1 is SGHRS and CDR2 is YFSETQ. Trimming took off 0 bases at V and 6 bases at J, with 13 bases between the two ends. Here the CDR3 reads CASSLDGSSSEQYF. Here the CDR3 DNA reads TGCGCCAGCAGCTTGGACGGGAGCTCTTCCGAGCAGTACTTC.

The rearrangement uses TRBV7-2 and TRBJ1-1; 7 nucleotides line up with TRBD1. Germline V lookup: CDR1 SGHTA, CDR2 FQGNSA. Trimming removed 2 bases from V and 2 bases from J; junction bases left unmatched: 2. The CDR3 consists of 14 residues. In DNA, the CDR3 is TGTGCCAGCAGCTTACAGGGGGACAACACTGAAGCTTTCTTT. This translates into CASSLQGDNTEAFF.

Concerning this clone: No DNA is shown, since the ends of the CDR3 on it are uncertain; the CDR3 is the one TCRdb lists. The J gene is TRBJ2-3, the V gene TRBV7-8; the table's D call of TRBD1 was not tested on the DNA. Termini included, the CDR3 measures 16 amino acids. Germline values: CDR1 SGHVS, CDR2 FQNEAQ. CDR3 amino acids: CASSLGQPSVPDTQYF.

V and J are TRBV2 and TRBJ1-2, with 8 bases matching TRBD1. V trimming: 6 bases; J trimming: 3 bases; junction bases outside the gene matches: 12. The CDR3 runs 16 residues. Germline assignment: CDR1 SNHLY and CDR2 FYNNEI. For the CDR3, the DNA is TGTGCCAGCAGAGGTAATTCAGGGGGCAGCGACTATGGCTACACCTTC. It specifies CASRGNSGGSDYGYTF.